This T cell receptor beta chain was sequenced during a study of glioma-infiltrating T cells. The CDR3 runs to 13 residues. V lost 0 bases to trimming and J lost 4 bases, with 6 bases between them. Germline CDR1 is KGHSH and CDR2 is LQKENI. Using RNA template, CDR3s of TCR alpha and beta were amplified with iRepertoire arm-PCR. Each CDR3 protein gets one entry after TCRdb re-called the multiplex PCR reads with MiXCR. The table lists 44,000 or so distinct CDR3 sequences, 20% to 25% of them singletons. The chain couples TRBV18 to TRBJ2-5, with D perhaps TRBD2 (5 bases). This clonotype was obtained from a human donor with low-grade glioma or glioblastoma, undergoing nonglioma brain surgery, or in good health (not recorded which). Sample: glioma tissue, nonneoplastic brain tissue, or PBMCs (not recorded which). For the CDR3, the DNA is TGTGCCAGCTCACCACCCCGGGGAGAGACCCAGTACTTC. Its protein is CASSPPRGETQYF.